This T cell receptor (beta chain) was identified in a study of early T cells in non-severe SARS-CoV-2 infection. J gave up 9 bases and V 0 bases, and 5 bases lay outside the gene matches. This CDR3 region has 14 residues. In germline, CDR1 is SGHTA, CDR2 FQGNSA. This clonotype came up once. Possible read error: a much larger clone is one base away. TCRdb independently ran MiXCR on the 5' RACE reads; one entry per CDR3 protein. The table has more than 55,000 distinct CDR3 sequences, around 4.2% seen once. The chain recombines TRBV7-2 with TRBJ2-1; 7 nucleotides line up with TRBD1. The specimen was whole blood, collected at baseline. This TCR came from an adult who was a healthcare worker with PCR-confirmed SARS-CoV-2 infection or an uninfected control (not recorded which). The donor label of this sample is uncertain. CDR3 sequence reads: CASSLAGRGSEQFF. CDR3 bases: TGTGCCAGCAGCTTAGCGGGCAGGGGGAGTGAGCAGTTCTTC. Complete variable domain (other parts from reference TRBV7-2 and TRBJ2-1): GAGVSQSPSNKVTEKGKDVELRCDPISGHTALYWYRQSLGQGLEFLIYFQGNSAPDKSGLPSDRFSAERTGGSVSTLTIQRTQQEDSAVYLCASSLAGRGSEQFFGPGTRLTVL.